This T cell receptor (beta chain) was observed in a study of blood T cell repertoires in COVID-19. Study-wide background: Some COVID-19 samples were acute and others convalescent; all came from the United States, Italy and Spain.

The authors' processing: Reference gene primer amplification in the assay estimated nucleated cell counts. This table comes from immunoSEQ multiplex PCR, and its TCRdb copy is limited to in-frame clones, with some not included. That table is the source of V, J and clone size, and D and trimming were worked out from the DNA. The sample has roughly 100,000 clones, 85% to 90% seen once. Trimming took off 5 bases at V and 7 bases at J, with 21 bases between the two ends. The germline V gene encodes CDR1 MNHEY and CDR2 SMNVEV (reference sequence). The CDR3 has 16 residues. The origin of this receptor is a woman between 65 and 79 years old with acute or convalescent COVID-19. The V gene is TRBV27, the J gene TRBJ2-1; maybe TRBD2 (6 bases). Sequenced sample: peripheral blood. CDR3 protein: CASSLIGGPMANEQFF. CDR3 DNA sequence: TGTGCCAGCAGTCTCATCGGAGGGCCCATGGCAAATGAGCAGTTCTTC.